This TCR beta chain was identified in a study of blood T cells in healthy people across ages (dated by TCRdb to the mid-2010s). With regard to the full study: In model experiments, roughly one uniquely barcoded TCR beta cDNA molecule per two T cells was captured by template switching. Using deep sequencing normalized with unique cDNA molecular identifiers, the study measured how TCR beta repertoire diversity changes with age. The donors were split into four age groups: young (average about 15 years), middle-aged (39), aged (62) and long-lived (approximately 89). To avoid experimental bias, donors of different ages were spread randomly across the sequencing lanes. For two donors (one aged 18 to 30 and one aged 80 or older), the study analyzed two additional independent replicas of 1 million unique cDNA reads from the same blood draw.

Concerning this clonotype: Its antigen remains unidentified. Base qualities are missing; no much larger clone stands one base away.

Donors were a few dozen systemically healthy Caucasian individuals from Russia aged 6 to 90 years. Ten milliliters of peripheral blood were drawn from each donor into EDTA-treated Vacutainer tubes. PBMCs were isolated by Ficoll-Paque density-gradient centrifugation, with at least 7 million obtained per sample. Total RNA was extracted from PBMCs with Trizol reagent, with at least 5.5 micrograms obtained per sample. Naive CD45RAhigh/CD27high T cell percentages were measured by flow cytometry on a PBMC aliquot from every donor. Including cysteine and phenylalanine, the CDR3 has 14 amino acids. Here the CDR3 DNA is all that survives: 42 bases in frame from base 1. V is reduced by 8 bases and J by 0 bases, leaving a spacing of 13 bases between them. The germline V gene supplies CDR1 LGHNA and CDR2 YSLEER. The library was prepared using 5' RACE. Reads for this sample came from an Illumina HiSeq 2500. The second PCR ran for about 6 to 12 cycles and used a J-beta primer mix along with a sample-barcoded 5' primer. A unique molecular identifier was introduced onto each TCR beta cDNA molecule by a template-switch 5' adaptor carrying 12 random nucleotides. Each sample yielded at least 2.5 million CDR3-containing paired-end reads. All of the RNA was converted into first-strand cDNA using the Mint cDNA synthesis kit, with a TRBC-specific oligonucleotide serving as the primer. After uracil-DNA glycosylase treatment, a first 18-cycle PCR used universal primers M1SS and BC2_uni_R on all cDNA. In the original analysis: Each sample was normalized by randomly selecting 1 million high-quality reads, each carrying a distinct molecular identifier. Instead of being binned into consensus sequences, reads that shared molecular identifiers were thrown out. CDR3 identification, clonotype clustering and error correction used MiTCR with a Q25 quality threshold and the strictest error-elimination algorithm. Lower-bound total TCR beta diversity was estimated with a nonparametric unseen species model using Euler transformation. TCRdb reran the public reads through fastp at Q25 and MiXCR, keeping productive beta chains. Each entry merges the rows of one CDR3 protein and shows their most common DNA and genes. TCRdb's processing, not the authors' own work, is the source of the V and J calls. This sample comprises 650,000 to 1,000,000 distinct CDR3 sequences, 36% of them detected only once. The leading ten clones occupy 13% of the sample.

Summary of the overall study and its limitations: As age increased, observed TCR beta diversity per million T cells dropped in a roughly linear way, and a significant reduction was already evident by age about 36. Because profiling used bulk unsorted PBMCs, naive and antigen-experienced compartments could not be compared conclusively. There was a strong correlation between observed TCR beta diversity and the percentage of naive T cells measured by flow cytometry. Estimates of total diversity based on one million sequenced T cells were considered lower bounds and underestimates. Because the CMV infection status of the donors was unknown, age-related changes in expanded clonotypes may potentially have been confounded. Compared with the aged group, the long-lived group had more naive CD4+ T cells, fewer expanded clones and increased TCR diversity, suggesting age selection.

The sequencing input was blood. This chain joins TRBV4-3 to TRBJ1-1; the D gene is unclear. The sequence was obtained from a man between 18 and 35 years old in good health. In nucleotides, the sequence is TGCGCCAGCTCTTTAAACCGAGTGAACACTGAAGCTTTCTTT. It encodes CASSLNRVNTEAFF.